Below are 8 T cell receptor beta chains sequenced from a single sample in a study of blood T cell repertoires in COVID-19. The repertoire was sequenced with immunoSEQ multiplex PCR; TCRdb's copy has only in-frame clones and lacks some. The sample has approximately 17,000 clones; more than 70% are singletons. The sample consisted of PBMCs or T cells enriched from blood (not recorded which). The source of these receptors is a woman in her twenties or thirties who had recovered from COVID-19.

This chain links TRBV7-8 with TRBJ2-3; D perhaps matches TRBD1 (5 bases). This CDR3 contains 14 residues. Trimming cost V 0 bases and J 4 bases, with 8 bases left between them. Per the germline V gene, CDR1 is SGHVS and CDR2 is FQNEAQ. CDR3 bases: TGTGCCAGCAGCTTAGCTGGGGCCCCAGATACGCAGTATTTT. Its protein is CASSLAGAPDTQYF.

This rearrangement joins TRBV7-2 to TRBJ1-5; maybe TRBD1 (6 bases). Trimming removed 6 bases at V and 3 bases at J, with 18 bases between. From germline, CDR1 is SGHTA and CDR2 FQGNSA. The CDR3 sequence is 16 residues long. The CDR3: CASRPAGTTNNQPQHF. For the CDR3, the DNA is TGTGCCAGCAGACCTGCCGGGACAACAAACAATCAGCCCCAGCATTTT.

This chain joins TRBV7-7 and TRBJ2-5; 10 nucleotides line up with TRBD2. Germline-derived CDR1 and CDR2 are SSHAT and FNYEAQ (reference sequence). CDR3 length: 15 amino acids. The ends lost 2 bases at V and 4 bases at J; junction bases unmatched: 4. CDR3 nucleotide sequence: TGTGCCAGCAGCTTACTAGCGGGGGATCTAGAGACCCAGTACTTC. Translated, it gives CASSLLAGDLETQYF.

This clone has a handful of counts. The chain links TRBV12-3 or TRBV12-4 to TRBJ1-3; no definite D call. V shed 5 bases and J shed 4 bases, with 9 bases lying between them. This CDR3 spans 13 amino acids. The CDR3 DNA follows: TGTGCCAGCAGTCTACTAGGAGGAAACACCATATATTTT. Protein sequence: CASSLLGGNTIYF.

V usage is TRBV30 and J usage is TRBJ2-2; D possibly corresponds to TRBD1 (6 bases). This CDR3 has 15 residues. Germline V gene sequence: CDR1 GTSNPN, CDR2 SVGIG (reference sequence). With 0 bases removed from V and 6 bases from J, the gap between germline ends came to 14 bases. CDR3 DNA sequence: TGTGCCTGGAGTGTTGCCCTGCCAGGGGCCGGGGAGCTGTTTTTT. This codes for CAWSVALPGAGELFF.

CDR3 DNA sequence: TGTGCCAGTAGACTGACAGAGAACACTGAAGCTTTCTTT. Its protein product is CASRLTENTEAFF. This chain connects TRBV19 to TRBJ1-1; D is possibly TRBD1 (5 bases). CDR1 LNHDA and CDR2 SQIVND come from the germline V gene (reference sequence). The length of the CDR3 is 13 residues. V was shortened by 6 bases and J by 1 base, with 9 bases between the two germline ends.

This chain uses TRBV28 with TRBJ1-5; TRBD1 might be the D (5 bases). The germline CDR1 and CDR2 sequences are MDHEN and SYDVKM. V was shortened by 2 bases and J by 2 bases, with 10 bases between the two germline ends. This CDR3 is 15 amino acids long. CDR3 DNA: TGTGCCAGCAGTTTAAGGCAGGGCGGCAATCAGCCCCAGCATTTT. It encodes CASSLRQGGNQPQHF.

The chain joins TRBV4-3 to TRBJ1-1; D not certain. CDR3 length: 13 residues. With 1 base removed from V and 6 bases from J, the gap between germline ends came to 9 bases. Germline CDR1 and CDR2: LGHNA and YSLEER. The CDR3 region has the DNA TGCGCCAGCAGCCAAGTCGGGGTGGCTGAAGCTTTCTTT. As protein: CASSQVGVAEAFF.